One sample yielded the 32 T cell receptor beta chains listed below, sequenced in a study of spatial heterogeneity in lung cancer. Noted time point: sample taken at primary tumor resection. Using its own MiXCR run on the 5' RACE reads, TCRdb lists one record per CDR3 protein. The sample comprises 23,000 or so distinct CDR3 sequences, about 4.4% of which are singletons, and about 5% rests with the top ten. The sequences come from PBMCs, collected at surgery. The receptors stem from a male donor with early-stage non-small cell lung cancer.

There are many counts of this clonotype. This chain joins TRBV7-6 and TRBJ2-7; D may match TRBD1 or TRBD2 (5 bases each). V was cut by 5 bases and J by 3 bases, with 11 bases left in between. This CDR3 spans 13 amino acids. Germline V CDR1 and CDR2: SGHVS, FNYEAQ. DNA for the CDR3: TGTGCCAGCAGCAAGGGACCCAACTACGAGCAGTACTTC. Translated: CASSKGPNYEQYF.

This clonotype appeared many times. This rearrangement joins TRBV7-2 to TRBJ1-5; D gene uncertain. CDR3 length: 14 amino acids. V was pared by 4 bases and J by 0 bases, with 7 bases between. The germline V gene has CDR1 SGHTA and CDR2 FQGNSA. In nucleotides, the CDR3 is TGTGCCAGCAGCTCTCACAGTAGCAATCAGCCCCAGCATTTT. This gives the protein CASSSHSSNQPQHF.

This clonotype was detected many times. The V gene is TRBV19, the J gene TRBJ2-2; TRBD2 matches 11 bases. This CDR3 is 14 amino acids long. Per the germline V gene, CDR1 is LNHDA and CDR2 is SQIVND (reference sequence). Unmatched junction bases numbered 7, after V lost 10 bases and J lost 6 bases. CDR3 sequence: CATKLAGEAGELFF. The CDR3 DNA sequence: TGTGCCACCAAACTAGCGGGAGAGGCCGGGGAGCTGTTTTTT.

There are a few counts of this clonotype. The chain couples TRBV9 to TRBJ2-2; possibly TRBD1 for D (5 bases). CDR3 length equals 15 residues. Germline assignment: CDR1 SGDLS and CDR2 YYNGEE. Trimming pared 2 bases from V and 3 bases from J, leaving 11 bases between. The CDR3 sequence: CASSVATEDTGELFF. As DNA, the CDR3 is TGTGCCAGCAGCGTGGCGACAGAAGACACCGGGGAGCTGTTTTTT.

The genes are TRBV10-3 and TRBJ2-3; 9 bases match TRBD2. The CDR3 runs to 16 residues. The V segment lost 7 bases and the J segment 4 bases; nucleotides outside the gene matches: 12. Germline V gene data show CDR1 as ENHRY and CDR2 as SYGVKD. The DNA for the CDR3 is TGTGCCATCAAACCCGGGACTAGCAGTGTCGCAGATACGCAGTATTTT. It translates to CAIKPGTSSVADTQYF.

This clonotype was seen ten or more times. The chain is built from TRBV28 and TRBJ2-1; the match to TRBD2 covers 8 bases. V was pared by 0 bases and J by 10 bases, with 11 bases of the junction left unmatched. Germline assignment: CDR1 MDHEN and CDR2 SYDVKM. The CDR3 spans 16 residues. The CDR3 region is CASSLWGSGRGREQFF. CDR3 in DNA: TGTGCCAGCAGTTTATGGGGGAGCGGGAGAGGTAGGGAGCAGTTCTTC.

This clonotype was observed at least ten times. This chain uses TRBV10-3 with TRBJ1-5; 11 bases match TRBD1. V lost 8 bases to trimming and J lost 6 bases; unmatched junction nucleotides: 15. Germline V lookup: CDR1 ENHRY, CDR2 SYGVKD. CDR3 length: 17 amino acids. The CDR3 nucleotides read TGTGCCATCTCCGGGGGAGCCACGGGACAGGGGGGTCAGCCCCAGCATTTT. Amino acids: CAISGGATGQGGQPQHF.

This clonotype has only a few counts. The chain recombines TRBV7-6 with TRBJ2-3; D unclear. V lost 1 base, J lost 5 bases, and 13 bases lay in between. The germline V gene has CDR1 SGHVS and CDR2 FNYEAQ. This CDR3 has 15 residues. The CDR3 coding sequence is TGTGCCAGCAGCTTAGAGGCAGGTGGTAAAGATACGCAGTATTTT. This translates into CASSLEAGGKDTQYF.

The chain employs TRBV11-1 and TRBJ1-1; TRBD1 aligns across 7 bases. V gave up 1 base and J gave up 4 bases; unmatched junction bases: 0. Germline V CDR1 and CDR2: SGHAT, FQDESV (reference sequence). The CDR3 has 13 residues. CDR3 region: CASSLGTGTEAFF. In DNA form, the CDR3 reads TGTGCCAGCAGCTTAGGGACAGGCACTGAAGCTTTCTTT.

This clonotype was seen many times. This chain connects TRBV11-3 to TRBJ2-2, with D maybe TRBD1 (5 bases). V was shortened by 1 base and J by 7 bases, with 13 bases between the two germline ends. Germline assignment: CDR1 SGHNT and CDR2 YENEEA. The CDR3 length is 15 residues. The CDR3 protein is CASSLGVAGNGELFF. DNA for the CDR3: TGTGCCAGCAGCTTAGGGGTTGCAGGGAACGGGGAGCTGTTTTTT.

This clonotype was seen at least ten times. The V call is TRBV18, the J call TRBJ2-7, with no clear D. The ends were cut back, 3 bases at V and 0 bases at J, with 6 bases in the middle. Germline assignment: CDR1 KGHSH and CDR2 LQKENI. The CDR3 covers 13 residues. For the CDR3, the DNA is TGTGCCAGCTCACCGATTAGCTCCTACGAGCAGTACTTC. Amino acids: CASSPISSYEQYF. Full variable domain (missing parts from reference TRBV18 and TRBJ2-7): NAGVMQNPRHLVRRRGQEARLRCSPMKGHSHVYWYRQLPEEGLKFMVYLQKENIIDESGMPKERFSAEFPKEGPSILRIQQVVRGDSAAYFCASSPISSYEQYFGPGTRLTVT.

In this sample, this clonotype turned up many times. CDR3 sequence (DNA): TGTGCCAGCAGCCCCGCCCAGGCAGGGGGCGAAGGAGATACGCAGTATTTT. This translates into CASSPAQAGGEGDTQYF. This rearrangement joins TRBV3-1 to TRBJ2-3, with 8 bases fitting TRBD1. CDR1 is LGHDT and CDR2 is YNNKEL in the germline V gene (reference sequence). This CDR3 has 17 residues. The ends lost 4 bases at V and 5 bases at J; junction bases unmatched: 14.

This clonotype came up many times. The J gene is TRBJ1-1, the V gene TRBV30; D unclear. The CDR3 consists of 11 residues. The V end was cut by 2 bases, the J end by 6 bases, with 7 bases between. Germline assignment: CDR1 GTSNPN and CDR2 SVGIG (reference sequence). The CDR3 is CAWSRAAEAFF. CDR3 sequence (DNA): TGTGCCTGGAGTAGGGCAGCTGAAGCTTTCTTT.

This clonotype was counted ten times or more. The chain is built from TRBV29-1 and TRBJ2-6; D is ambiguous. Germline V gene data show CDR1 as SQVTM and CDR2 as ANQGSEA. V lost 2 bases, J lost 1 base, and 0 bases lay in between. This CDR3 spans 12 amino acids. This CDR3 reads CSVESGANVLTF. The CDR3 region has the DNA TGCAGCGTTGAATCTGGGGCCAACGTCCTGACTTTC.

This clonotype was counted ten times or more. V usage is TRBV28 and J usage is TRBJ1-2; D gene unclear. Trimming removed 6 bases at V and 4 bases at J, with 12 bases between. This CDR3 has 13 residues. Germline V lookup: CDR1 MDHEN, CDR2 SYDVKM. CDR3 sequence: CASSPSAAYGYTF. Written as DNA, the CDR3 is TGTGCCAGCAGCCCCTCGGCAGCCTATGGCTACACCTTC.

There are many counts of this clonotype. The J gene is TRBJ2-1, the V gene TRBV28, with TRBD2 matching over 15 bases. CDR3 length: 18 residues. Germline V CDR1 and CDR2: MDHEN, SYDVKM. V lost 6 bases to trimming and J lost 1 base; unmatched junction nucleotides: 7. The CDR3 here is CASRGGLAGGGSYNEQFF. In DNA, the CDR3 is TGTGCCAGCAGGGGGGGACTAGCGGGAGGAGGGTCCTACAATGAGCAGTTCTTC.

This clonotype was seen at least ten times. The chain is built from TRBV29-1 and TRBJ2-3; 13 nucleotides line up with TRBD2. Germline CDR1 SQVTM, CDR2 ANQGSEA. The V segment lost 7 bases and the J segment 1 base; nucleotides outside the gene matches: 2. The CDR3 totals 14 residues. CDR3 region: CSGGTSGGTDTQYF. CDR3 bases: TGCAGCGGTGGGACTAGCGGGGGCACAGATACGCAGTATTTT.

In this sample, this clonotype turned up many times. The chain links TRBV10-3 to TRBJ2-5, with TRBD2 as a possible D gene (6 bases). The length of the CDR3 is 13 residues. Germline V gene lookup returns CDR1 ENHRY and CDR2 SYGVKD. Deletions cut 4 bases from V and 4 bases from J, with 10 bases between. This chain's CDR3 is CAISAGEGETQYF. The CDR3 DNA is TGTGCCATCAGTGCGGGGGAAGGAGAGACCCAGTACTTC.

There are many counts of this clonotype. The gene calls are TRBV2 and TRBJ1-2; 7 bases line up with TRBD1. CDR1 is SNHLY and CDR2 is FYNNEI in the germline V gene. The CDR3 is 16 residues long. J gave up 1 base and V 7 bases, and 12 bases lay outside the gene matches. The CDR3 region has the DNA TGTGCCAGCACCGAAGCCTCGACAGGGAATAACTATGGCTACACCTTC. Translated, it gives CASTEASTGNNYGYTF.

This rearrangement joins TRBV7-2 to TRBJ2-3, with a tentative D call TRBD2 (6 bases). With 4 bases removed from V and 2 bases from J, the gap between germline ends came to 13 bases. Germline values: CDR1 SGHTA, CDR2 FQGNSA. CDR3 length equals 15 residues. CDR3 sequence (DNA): TGTGCCAGCAGCTCATTCGGCGGGATCACAGATACGCAGTATTTT. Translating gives CASSSFGGITDTQYF.

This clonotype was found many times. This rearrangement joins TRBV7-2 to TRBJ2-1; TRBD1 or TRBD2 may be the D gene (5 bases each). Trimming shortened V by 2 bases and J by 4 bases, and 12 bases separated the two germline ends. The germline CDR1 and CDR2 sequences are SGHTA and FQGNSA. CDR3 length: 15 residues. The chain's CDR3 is CASSLILGEYNEQFF. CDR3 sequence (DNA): TGTGCCAGCAGCTTAATTCTGGGGGAGTACAATGAGCAGTTCTTC.

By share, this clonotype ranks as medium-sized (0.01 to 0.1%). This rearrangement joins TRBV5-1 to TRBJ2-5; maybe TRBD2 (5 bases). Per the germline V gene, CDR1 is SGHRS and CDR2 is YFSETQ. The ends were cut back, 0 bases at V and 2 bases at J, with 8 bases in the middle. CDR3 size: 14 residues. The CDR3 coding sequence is TGCGCCAGCAGCTTGGGCCGGGGTCAAGAGACCCAGTACTTC. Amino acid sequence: CASSLGRGQETQYF.

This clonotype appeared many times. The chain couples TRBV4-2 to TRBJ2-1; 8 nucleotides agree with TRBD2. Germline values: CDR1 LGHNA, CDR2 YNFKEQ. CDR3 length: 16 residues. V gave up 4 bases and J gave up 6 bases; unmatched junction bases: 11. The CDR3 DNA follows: TGTGCCAGCAGCCCAGCACCGGGACTAGACCTCAATGAGCAGTTCTTC. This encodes CASSPAPGLDLNEQFF.

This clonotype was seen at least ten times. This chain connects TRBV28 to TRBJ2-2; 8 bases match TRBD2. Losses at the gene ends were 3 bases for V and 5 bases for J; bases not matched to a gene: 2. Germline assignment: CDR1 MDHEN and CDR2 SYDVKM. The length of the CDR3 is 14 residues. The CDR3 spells CASSFSGRTGELFF. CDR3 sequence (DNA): TGTGCCAGCAGTTTCAGCGGGAGAACCGGGGAGCTGTTTTTT.

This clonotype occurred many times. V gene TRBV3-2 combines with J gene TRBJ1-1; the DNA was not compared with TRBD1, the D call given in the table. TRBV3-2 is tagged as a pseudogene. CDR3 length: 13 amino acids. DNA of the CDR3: TGTGCCAGCAGCCCACCCCGGGAGTCTGAAGCTTTCTTT. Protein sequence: CASSPPRESEAFF.

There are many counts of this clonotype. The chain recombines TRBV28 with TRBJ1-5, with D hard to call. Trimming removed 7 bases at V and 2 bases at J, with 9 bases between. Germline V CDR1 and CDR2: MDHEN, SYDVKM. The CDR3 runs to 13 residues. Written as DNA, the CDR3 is TGTGCCAGCACCCTGGACGGCAATCAGCCCCAGCATTTT. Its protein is CASTLDGNQPQHF.

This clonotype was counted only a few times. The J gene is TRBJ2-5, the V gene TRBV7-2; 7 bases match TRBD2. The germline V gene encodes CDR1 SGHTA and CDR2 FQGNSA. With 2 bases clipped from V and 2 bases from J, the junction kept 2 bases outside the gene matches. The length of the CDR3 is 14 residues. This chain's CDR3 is CASSLSGVQETQYF. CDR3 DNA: TGTGCCAGCAGCTTAAGCGGGGTTCAAGAGACCCAGTACTTC.

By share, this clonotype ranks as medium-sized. The CDR3 nucleotides read TGTGCCAGCAGCTCAACAGTCTCTGGGGCCAACGTCCTGACTTTC. This gives the protein CASSSTVSGANVLTF. The V gene is TRBV11-2, the J gene TRBJ2-6; D call uncertain. Germline V gene sequence: CDR1 SGHAT, CDR2 FQNNGV. The CDR3 has 15 amino acids. V gave up 4 bases and J gave up 0 bases, with 7 bases separating them.

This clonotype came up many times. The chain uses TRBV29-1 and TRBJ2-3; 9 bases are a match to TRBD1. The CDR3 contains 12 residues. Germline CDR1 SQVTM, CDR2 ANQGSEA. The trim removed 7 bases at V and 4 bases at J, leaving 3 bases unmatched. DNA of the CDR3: TGCAGCGGTAGACAGGGGGCAGATACGCAGTATTTT. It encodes CSGRQGADTQYF.

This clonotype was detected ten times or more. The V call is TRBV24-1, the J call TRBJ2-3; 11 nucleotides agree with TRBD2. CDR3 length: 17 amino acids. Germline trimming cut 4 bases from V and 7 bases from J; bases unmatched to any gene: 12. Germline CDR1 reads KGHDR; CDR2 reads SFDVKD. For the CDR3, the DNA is TGTGCCACCAGTGAGCGTTCCGAGACTAGCGGGATGCATACGCAGTATTTT. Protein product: CATSERSETSGMHTQYF.

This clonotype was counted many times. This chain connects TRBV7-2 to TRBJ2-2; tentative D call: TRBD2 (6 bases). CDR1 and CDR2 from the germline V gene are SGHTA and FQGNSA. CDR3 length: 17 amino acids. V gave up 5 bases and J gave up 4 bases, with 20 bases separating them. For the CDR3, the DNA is TGTGCCAGCAGCCCGAGGGTCGCTAGCGTCGTCACCGGGGAGCTGTTTTTT. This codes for CASSPRVASVVTGELFF. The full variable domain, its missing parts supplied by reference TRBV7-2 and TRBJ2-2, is GAGVSQSPSNKVTEKGKDVELRCDPISGHTALYWYRQSLGQGLEFLIYFQGNSAPDKSGLPSDRFSAERTGGSVSTLTIQRTQQEDSAVYLCASSPRVASVVTGELFFGEGSRLTVL.

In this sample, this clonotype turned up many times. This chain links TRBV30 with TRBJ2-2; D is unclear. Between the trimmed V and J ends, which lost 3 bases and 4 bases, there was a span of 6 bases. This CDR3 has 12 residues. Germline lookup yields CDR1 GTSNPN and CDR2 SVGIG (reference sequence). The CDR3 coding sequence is TGTGCCTGGAGCGGTTCCACCGGGGAGCTGTTTTTT. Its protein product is CAWSGSTGELFF.